This entry features one T cell receptor beta chain sequence. No antigen is known for it. The data are from a study of radiation and T cells in renal cell carcinoma. The protocol was immunoSEQ multiplex PCR, while the TCRdb copy is restricted to in-frame clones and leaves out a portion. The sample shows roughly 80,000 clones, approximately 86% of them seen only once. Study-wide results and caveats: No pretreatment tumor biopsies were available for baseline clonotypes.

Time point indicated: blood 2 weeks post-SBRT. Treatment given: 15 Gy SBRT to primary tumor, nephrectomy 4 weeks later. The tumor was a clear cell renal cell carcinoma. This CDR3 comprises 13 residues. V was trimmed by 5 bases and J by 1 base, leaving 8 bases between them. Germline values: CDR1 SNHLY, CDR2 FYNNEI. Source: blood, taken from a patient whose treatment included radiotherapy and nephrectomy. This receptor was obtained from a woman between 45 and 60 years old with renal cell carcinoma. The rearrangement joins TRBV2 to TRBJ2-5; D could derive from TRBD1 or TRBD2 (5 bases each). CDR3 residues: CASSRGTQETQYF. CDR3 DNA: TGTGCCAGCAGTCGAGGGACCCAAGAGACCCAGTACTTC.